This entry is about one TCR beta chain. The entry originates in a study of blood T cell repertoires in COVID-19. Study summary: Collection of acute and convalescent COVID-19 samples took place in the United States, Italy and Spain. The cDNA or gDNA used as material had been derived from T cells, B-cell-depleted T cells, or PBMCs.

The CDR3 consists of 16 residues. Germline CDR1 is LNHDA and CDR2 is SQIVND (reference sequence). Trimming pared 5 bases from V and 3 bases from J, leaving 17 bases between. Within 2 weeks of study entry, exposed participants had contacted a PCR-confirmed or clinician-diagnosed COVID-19 case. This table comes from immunoSEQ multiplex PCR, and its TCRdb copy is limited to in-frame clones, with some not included. The sample includes 200,000 to 250,000 clones, roughly 85% seen only once; the top ten take 4.8%. This receptor was taken from a woman aged 45-65 years who had been exposed to COVID-19. The sample taken for sequencing was PBMCs or T cells enriched from blood (not recorded which). V and J are TRBV19 and TRBJ1-5; D is possibly TRBD1 (6 bases). The CDR3 reads CASSEWGHGNNQPQHF. In DNA form, the CDR3 reads TGTGCCAGTAGTGAATGGGGACACGGGAACAATCAGCCCCAGCATTTT.